This T cell receptor beta chain was sequenced for a study of cytomegalovirus exposure and HLA in healthy donors. Overall study results and limits: The likely explanation for a cluster of highly shared sequence variants was sequencing artifact. There were 150 to 200 TCR beta chains listed as cytomegalovirus-associated. Per a prior analysis, the majority of TCR beta V segments were productive roughly 90% or roughly 30% of the time.

On this clone: No antigen is known for it.

The PCR used 60 Vbeta and 13 Jbeta primers. Sequencing used immunoSEQ multiplex PCR; TCRdb keeps in-frame clones, though not all of them. Here the sample spans nearly 200,000 clones, about 81% being singletons. The receptor's source is a woman aged 45-60 years in good health and CMV-seropositive. Sequencing was performed on PBMCs.

CDR3 protein: CASSPPGGAYNEQFF. In nucleotides, the CDR3 is TGTGCCAGCAGTCCGCCGGGAGGCGCCTACAATGAGCAGTTCTTC. The J gene is TRBJ2-1, the V gene TRBV28; 7 positions match TRBD2. Germline V gene data show CDR1 as MDHEN and CDR2 as SYDVKM. V trimming: 5 bases; J trimming: 2 bases; junction bases outside the gene matches: 6. The CDR3 has 15 amino acids.